Listed below are T cell receptor beta chains from one sample, sequenced in a study of T cell changes during pregnancy in multiple sclerosis. This table comes from immunoSEQ multiplex PCR, and its TCRdb copy is limited to in-frame clones, with some not included. The top ten hold more than 1.5% of the sample, which has approximately 38,000 clones, about 94% seen once. Sequencing was performed on peripheral blood, taken in the third trimester of pregnancy. The origin of the receptors is a female donor with multiple sclerosis, enrolled in a pregnancy study. The CDR3 runs from the conserved cysteine through the conserved F or W. A D gene is named only where the DNA matches it firmly. Size tells how often a clone was seen (once, few, many) or the class of an expanded clone, and some rows leave it out.

clone_size: .
j_call: TRBJ2-1
d_call: .
v_call: TRBV19
cdr3_aa: CATTPGAAYNEQFF
cdr3_nt: TGTGCCACGACACCTGGGGCGGCCTACAATGAGCAGTTCTTC

clone_size: .
j_call: TRBJ2-3
d_call: .
v_call: TRBV30
cdr3_aa: CAFAGTQSTDTQYF
cdr3_nt: TGTGCCTTTGCGGGGACGCAGTCCACAGATACGCAGTATTTT

clone_size: .
j_call: TRBJ2-1
d_call: .
v_call: TRBV19
cdr3_aa: CASSIVGLAANEQFF
cdr3_nt: TGTGCCAGTAGTATAGTGGGCTTGGCAGCCAATGAGCAGTTCTTC

clone_size: .
j_call: TRBJ2-3
d_call: .
v_call: TRBV18
cdr3_aa: CASSPPSGRGRTDTQYF
cdr3_nt: TGTGCCAGCTCACCACCGTCGGGCAGGGGGAGGACAGATACGCAGTATTTT

clone_size: .
j_call: TRBJ2-1
d_call: TRBD2
v_call: TRBV19
cdr3_aa: CASSILAGDRNEQFF
cdr3_nt: TGTGCCAGTAGTATACTAGCGGGAGATCGGAATGAGCAGTTCTTC

clone_size: .
j_call: TRBJ1-1
d_call: .
v_call: TRBV6-5
cdr3_aa: CASIPDSNTEAFF
cdr3_nt: TGTGCCAGCATTCCTGACAGTAATACTGAAGCTTTCTTT

clone_size: .
j_call: TRBJ2-1
d_call: TRBD1
v_call: TRBV5-1
cdr3_aa: CASSAEGGRTEQFF
cdr3_nt: TGCGCCAGCAGCGCAGAAGGGGGCAGAACCGAGCAGTTCTTC

clone_size: .
j_call: TRBJ2-5
d_call: .
v_call: TRBV6-1
cdr3_aa: CASSEALATQYF
cdr3_nt: TGTGCCAGCAGTGAAGCGTTGGCGACCCAGTACTTC

clone_size: .
j_call: TRBJ2-2
d_call: TRBD2
v_call: TRBV7-3
cdr3_aa: CASSPSAGDTGELFF
cdr3_nt: TGTGCCAGCAGCCCGAGCGCGGGAGACACCGGGGAGCTGTTTTTT

clone_size: .
j_call: TRBJ2-5
d_call: .
v_call: TRBV27
cdr3_aa: CASTAVGARETQYF
cdr3_nt: TGTGCCAGCACCGCCGTGGGGGCCAGGGAGACCCAGTACTTC

clone_size: once
j_call: TRBJ1-2
d_call: TRBD1
v_call: TRBV2
cdr3_aa: CASSQRRDSYGYTF
cdr3_nt: TGTGCCAGCAGTCAAAGGCGGGACAGCTATGGCTACACCTTC

clone_size: .
j_call: TRBJ1-6
d_call: TRBD1
v_call: TRBV15
cdr3_aa: CATSRGQGTNSPLHF
cdr3_nt: TGTGCCACCAGCAGGGGACAGGGGACTAATTCACCCCTCCACTTT

clone_size: .
j_call: TRBJ1-3
d_call: .
v_call: TRBV4-1
cdr3_aa: CASSQGGGAFGNTIYF
cdr3_nt: TGCGCCAGCAGCCAAGGCGGGGGCGCTTTTGGAAACACCATATATTTT

clone_size: .
j_call: TRBJ1-4
d_call: .
v_call: TRBV6-5
cdr3_aa: CASSYREKLFF
cdr3_nt: TGTGCCAGCAGTTACCGTGAAAAACTGTTTTTT

clone_size: once
j_call: TRBJ1-2
d_call: TRBD1
v_call: TRBV7-9
cdr3_aa: CASSTGTGEVYTF
cdr3_nt: TGTGCCAGCAGCACCGGGACAGGGGAAGTGTACACCTTC

clone_size: .
j_call: TRBJ1-1
d_call: .
v_call: TRBV10-3
cdr3_aa: CATRGGPNTEAFF
cdr3_nt: TGTGCCACAAGGGGGGGACCGAACACTGAAGCTTTCTTT

clone_size: .
j_call: TRBJ2-1
d_call: TRBD2
v_call: TRBV2
cdr3_aa: CASTNSAGGNNEQFF
cdr3_nt: TGTGCCAGCACAAACTCAGCGGGAGGGAACAATGAGCAGTTCTTC

clone_size: .
j_call: TRBJ1-3
d_call: TRBD1
v_call: TRBV2
cdr3_aa: CASSFTGGVSGNTIYF
cdr3_nt: TGTGCCAGCAGTTTCACAGGGGGAGTCTCTGGAAACACCATATATTTT

clone_size: .
j_call: TRBJ2-7
d_call: .
v_call: TRBV6-1
cdr3_aa: CASSSGPTYEQYF
cdr3_nt: TGTGCCAGCAGTAGCGGGCCTACCTACGAGCAGTACTTC

clone_size: .
j_call: TRBJ2-2
d_call: .
v_call: TRBV6-1
cdr3_aa: CVVVAAFVAGELFF
cdr3_nt: TGTGTCGTAGTGGCGGCTTTCGTTGCCGGGGAGCTGTTTTTT

clone_size: once
j_call: TRBJ2-1
d_call: .
v_call: TRBV28
cdr3_aa: CASNRSPMNNEQFF
cdr3_nt: TGTGCCAGCAACAGATCTCCCATGAACAATGAGCAGTTCTTC

clone_size: once
j_call: TRBJ1-2
d_call: .
v_call: TRBV11-3
cdr3_aa: CASSLTARPDYGYTF
cdr3_nt: TGTGCCAGCAGCCTGACAGCCCGCCCCGACTATGGCTACACCTTC

clone_size: .
j_call: TRBJ2-2
d_call: TRBD2
v_call: TRBV19
cdr3_aa: CASSISSLAGSGELFF
cdr3_nt: TGTGCCAGTAGTATTTCTTCCCTAGCGGGATCCGGGGAGCTGTTTTTT

clone_size: .
j_call: TRBJ1-2
d_call: .
v_call: TRBV30
cdr3_aa: CAWTGNYGYTF
cdr3_nt: TGTGCCTGGACAGGGAACTATGGCTACACCTTC

clone_size: .
j_call: TRBJ1-2
d_call: TRBD1
v_call: TRBV19
cdr3_aa: CASTDREDYGYTF
cdr3_nt: TGTGCCAGTACGGACAGGGAGGATTATGGCTACACCTTC

clone_size: .
j_call: TRBJ1-3
d_call: .
v_call: TRBV7-2
cdr3_aa: CASSLLAGNTIYF
cdr3_nt: TGTGCCAGCAGCTTGTTGGCCGGAAACACCATATATTTT

clone_size: .
j_call: TRBJ1-2
d_call: TRBD1
v_call: TRBV4-1
cdr3_aa: CASSQESGRGTGYTF
cdr3_nt: TGCGCCAGCAGCCAAGAAAGTGGCAGGGGGACTGGCTACACCTTC

clone_size: .
j_call: TRBJ1-6
d_call: .
v_call: TRBV11-3
cdr3_aa: CASSLAEDSPLHF
cdr3_nt: TGTGCCAGCAGCTTAGCCGAGGATTCACCCCTCCACTTT

clone_size: .
j_call: TRBJ1-2
d_call: .
v_call: TRBV14
cdr3_aa: CASSQEGWGVNGYTF
cdr3_nt: TGTGCCAGCAGCCAGGAGGGATGGGGGGTCAATGGCTACACCTTC

clone_size: .
j_call: TRBJ2-7
d_call: .
v_call: TRBV7-9
cdr3_aa: CASSQQDRSYEQYF
cdr3_nt: TGTGCCAGCAGCCAACAGGACCGCTCCTACGAGCAGTACTTC

clone_size: once
j_call: TRBJ1-1
d_call: .
v_call: TRBV30
cdr3_aa: CAWSGQANTEAFF
cdr3_nt: TGTGCCTGGAGTGGACAGGCGAACACTGAAGCTTTCTTT

clone_size: .
j_call: TRBJ2-5
d_call: .
v_call: TRBV5-1
cdr3_aa: CASSAGLIGETQYF
cdr3_nt: TGCGCCAGCAGCGCGGGATTAATTGGAGAGACCCAGTACTTC

clone_size: .
j_call: TRBJ1-2
d_call: .
v_call: TRBV6-5
cdr3_aa: CASGQPGSHYGYTF
cdr3_nt: TGTGCCAGCGGACAACCAGGGTCCCACTATGGCTACACCTTC

clone_size: .
j_call: TRBJ2-7
d_call: TRBD2
v_call: TRBV2
cdr3_aa: CASSGGLAVLSEQYF
cdr3_nt: TGTGCCAGCAGTGGAGGACTAGCGGTACTTAGTGAGCAGTACTTC

clone_size: .
j_call: TRBJ2-2
d_call: .
v_call: TRBV6-6
cdr3_aa: CASSAKQGNTGELFF
cdr3_nt: TGTGCCAGCAGCGCCAAACAGGGGAACACCGGGGAGCTGTTTTTT

clone_size: .
j_call: TRBJ2-3
d_call: TRBD2
v_call: TRBV5-4
cdr3_aa: CASSRSGRAPDTQYF
cdr3_nt: TGTGCCAGCAGCAGAAGCGGGAGGGCCCCAGATACGCAGTATTTT

clone_size: .
j_call: TRBJ1-1
d_call: .
v_call: TRBV6-6
cdr3_aa: CASLEGTEAFF
cdr3_nt: TGTGCCAGCTTGGAGGGAACTGAAGCTTTCTTT

clone_size: .
j_call: TRBJ1-2
d_call: TRBD1
v_call: TRBV29-1
cdr3_aa: CSATGQGASIYGYTF
cdr3_nt: TGCAGCGCAACCGGACAGGGTGCCTCTATCTATGGCTACACCTTC

clone_size: once
j_call: TRBJ1-4
d_call: TRBD1
v_call: TRBV5-1
cdr3_aa: CASSLGQGADEKLFF
cdr3_nt: TGCGCCAGCAGCCTAGGACAGGGGGCGGATGAAAAACTGTTTTTT

clone_size: .
j_call: TRBJ1-6
d_call: .
v_call: TRBV11-1
cdr3_aa: CASSLLGDSPLHF
cdr3_nt: TGTGCCAGCAGCTTACTGGGAGATTCACCCCTCCACTTT

clone_size: .
j_call: TRBJ2-2
d_call: TRBD1
v_call: TRBV28
cdr3_aa: CASSWTGGTGELFF
cdr3_nt: TGTGCCAGCAGCTGGACAGGGGGTACCGGGGAGCTGTTTTTT

clone_size: .
j_call: TRBJ2-3
d_call: .
v_call: TRBV7-8
cdr3_aa: CASSEPTGIGTQYF
cdr3_nt: TGTGCCAGCAGCGAACCGACAGGAATCGGTACGCAGTATTTT

clone_size: .
j_call: TRBJ1-3
d_call: .
v_call: TRBV4-1
cdr3_aa: CASSQGRAPGNTIYF
cdr3_nt: TGCGCCAGCAGCCAAGGCAGGGCCCCTGGAAACACCATATATTTT

clone_size: .
j_call: TRBJ2-1
d_call: .
v_call: TRBV28
cdr3_aa: CASSSTGKGSYNEQFF
cdr3_nt: TGTGCCAGCAGTTCCACAGGGAAGGGCTCCTACAATGAGCAGTTCTTC

clone_size: .
j_call: TRBJ2-2
d_call: TRBD1
v_call: TRBV19
cdr3_aa: CASRKDRLGTGELFF
cdr3_nt: TGTGCCAGTAGGAAGGACAGGCTGGGGACCGGGGAGCTGTTTTTT

clone_size: .
j_call: TRBJ2-1
d_call: TRBD2
v_call: TRBV10-3
cdr3_aa: CAIRLAGGPKWNEQFF
cdr3_nt: TGTGCCATCAGGCTAGCGGGAGGTCCAAAATGGAATGAGCAGTTCTTC